This T cell receptor beta chain is drawn from a study of T cell responses to AZD1222 COVID-19 vaccine. Study outcomes and limitations: Spike-specific TCR breadth and depth both grew after two AZD1222 doses. Per reports, nearly half of all spike-specific TCRs target regions that are unmutated in variants. Donors skewed white British and female; clonal diversity was possibly underestimated.

Per germline, CDR1 LNHDA and CDR2 SQIVND (reference sequence). The CDR3 totals 15 residues. Trimming took 7 bases from V and 3 from J, leaving 19 bases between them. Clones were read by immunoSEQ multiplex PCR, and TCRdb kept only the in-frame ones, dropping some. This sample has around 150,000 clones; roughly nine tenths occur once, and the top ten carry 7.5% to 9.5%. This clone occurred a few times. The antigen remains undetermined. This TCR was sampled from an adult who received the MenACWY meningococcal vaccine as a control. V and J are TRBV19 and TRBJ2-7; D uncertain. The starting material was peripheral blood, obtained 28 days after the second dose of the MenACWY control vaccine. In nucleotides, the CDR3 is TGTGCCAGTACCGAAGGCCCAGTGATGTTCTACGAGCAGTACTTC. Translated, it gives CASTEGPVMFYEQYF.